This TCR beta chain was found in a study of neoadjuvant anti-PD-1 for oral cavity cancer. About the research overall: Patients mostly received three to four biweekly nivolumab doses at 3 mg/kg before surgery. Regarding the study as a whole: Each response group had just three patients in TCR analyses.

There are 16 residues in the CDR3. Germline V gene sequence: CDR1 MNHEY, CDR2 SVGAGI. V gave up 2 bases and J gave up 5 bases; unmatched junction bases: 8. PBMC libraries mostly used 450 to 600 ng of input genomic DNA, with six replicates per sample. Clones were read by immunoSEQ multiplex PCR, and TCRdb kept only the in-frame ones, dropping some. The repertoire holds 75,000 to 100,000 clones, with 70% to 85% as singletons. On this clone itself: Its antigen is currently unknown. Other DNA sequences in the same sample also yield this CDR3.

Material: PBMCs, obtained before nivolumab (anti-PD-1) treatment. The rearrangement uses TRBV6-5 and TRBJ1-2, with TRBD1 matching over 10 bases. This TCR was recovered from a person aged 35-79 years with oral cavity squamous cell carcinoma. The CDR3, as DNA: TGTGCCAGCAGTTACCTCAGGACAGGGGGGGGGTATGGCTACACCTTC. It codes for CASSYLRTGGGYGYTF.